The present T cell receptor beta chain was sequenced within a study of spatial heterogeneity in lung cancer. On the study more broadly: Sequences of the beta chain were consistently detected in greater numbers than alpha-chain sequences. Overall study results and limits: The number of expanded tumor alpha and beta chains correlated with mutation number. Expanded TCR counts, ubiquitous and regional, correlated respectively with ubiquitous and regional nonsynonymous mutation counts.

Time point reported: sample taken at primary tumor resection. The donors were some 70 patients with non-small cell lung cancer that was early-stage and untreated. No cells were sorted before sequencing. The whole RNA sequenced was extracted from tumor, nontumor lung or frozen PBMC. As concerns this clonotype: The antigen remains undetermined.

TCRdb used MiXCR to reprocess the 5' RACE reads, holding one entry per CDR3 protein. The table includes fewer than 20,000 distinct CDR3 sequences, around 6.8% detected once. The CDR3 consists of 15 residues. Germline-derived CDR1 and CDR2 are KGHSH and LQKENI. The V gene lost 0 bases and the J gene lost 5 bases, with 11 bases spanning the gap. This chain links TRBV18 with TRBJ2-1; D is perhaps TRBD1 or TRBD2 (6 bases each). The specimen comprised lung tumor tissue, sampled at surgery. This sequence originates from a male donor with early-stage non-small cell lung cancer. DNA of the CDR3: TGTGCCAGCTCACCACCCCAGGGGAGGAACAATGAGCAGTTCTTC. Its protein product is CASSPPQGRNNEQFF.